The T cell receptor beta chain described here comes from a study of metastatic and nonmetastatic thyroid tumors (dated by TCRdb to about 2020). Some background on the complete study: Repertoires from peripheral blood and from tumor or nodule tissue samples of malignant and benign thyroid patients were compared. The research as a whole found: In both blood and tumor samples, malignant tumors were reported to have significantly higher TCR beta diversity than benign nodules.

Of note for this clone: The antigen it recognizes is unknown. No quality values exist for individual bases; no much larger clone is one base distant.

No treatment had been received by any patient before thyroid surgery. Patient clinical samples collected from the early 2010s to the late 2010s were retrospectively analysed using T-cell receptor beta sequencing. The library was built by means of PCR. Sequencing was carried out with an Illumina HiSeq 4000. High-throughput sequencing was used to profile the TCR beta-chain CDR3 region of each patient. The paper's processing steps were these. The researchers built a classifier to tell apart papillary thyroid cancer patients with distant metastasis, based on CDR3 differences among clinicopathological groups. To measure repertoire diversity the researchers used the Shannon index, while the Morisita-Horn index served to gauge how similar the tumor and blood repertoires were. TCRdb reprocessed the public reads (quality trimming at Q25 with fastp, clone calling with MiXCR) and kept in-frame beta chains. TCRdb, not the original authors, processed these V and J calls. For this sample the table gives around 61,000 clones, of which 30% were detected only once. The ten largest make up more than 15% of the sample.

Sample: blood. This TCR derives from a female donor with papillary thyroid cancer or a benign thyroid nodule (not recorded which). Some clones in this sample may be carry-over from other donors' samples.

CDR3 reads: CSAGGRGTGELFF. DNA sequence: TGCAGCGCCGGCGGTAGGGGGACCGGGGAGCTGTTTTTT. The receptor chain draws on TRBV29-1 and TRBJ2-2; D gene: possibly TRBD1, on 6 matching bases. V is clipped by 7 bases and J by 5 bases, and the sequence between their germline boundaries is 14 bases long. According to the germline V gene, CDR1 reads SQVTM and CDR2 reads ANQGSEA. From cysteine to phenylalanine, the CDR3 is 13 amino acids long. Of all the DNA, just the CDR3 is kept, 39 bases in frame from base 1.